The 11 T cell receptor beta chains listed next were all sequenced from one sample in a study of control samples from healthy donors and cancer patients. Produced via immunoSEQ multiplex PCR; TCRdb's table is partial and in-frame only. The sample lists about 220,000 clones, around 94% occurring once. What was sequenced was blood. The receptors were gathered from a man aged 50 or older in good health.

The rearrangement joins TRBV2 to TRBJ2-3; 8 bases line up with TRBD1. V lost 4 bases, J lost 3 bases, and 6 bases stayed unmatched. This CDR3 region has 15 residues. Germline V gene data show CDR1 as SNHLY and CDR2 as FYNNEI. CDR3 protein: CASSGQGAGTDTQYF. The CDR3 region has the DNA TGTGCCAGCAGTGGGCAGGGGGCAGGGACAGATACGCAGTATTTT.

The chain links TRBV4-2 to TRBJ2-1; D might be TRBD2 (6 bases). The CDR3 is 16 residues long. Germline V lookup: CDR1 LGHNA, CDR2 YNFKEQ. Trimming shortened V by 6 bases and J by 0 bases, and 15 bases separated the two germline ends. CDR3 nucleotide sequence: TGTGCCAGCAGACTAAGCGCGGGGTCCTCCTACAATGAGCAGTTCTTC. This translates into CASRLSAGSSYNEQFF.

The chain carries TRBV28 and TRBJ2-1; D is tentatively TRBD1 or TRBD2 (5 bases each). Trimming took off 3 bases at V and 8 bases at J, with 20 bases between the two ends. CDR3 size: 16 residues. Looked up from germline, CDR1 is MDHEN and CDR2 is SYDVKM. The CDR3 here is CASSLGRSYPNDEQFF. The CDR3 DNA reads TGTGCCAGCAGTTTGGGACGGTCATACCCTAACGATGAGCAGTTCTTC. Together with reference TRBV28 and TRBJ2-1, the CDR3 gives the full variable domain: DVKVTQSSRYLVKRTGEKVFLECVQDMDHENMFWYRQDPGLGLRLIYFSYDVKMKEKGDIPEGYSVSREKKERFSLILESASTNQTSMYLCASSLGRSYPNDEQFFGPGTRLTVL.

The V call is TRBV5-1, the J call TRBJ2-5; 7 bases are shared with TRBD1. Germline CDR1 and CDR2: SGHRS and YFSETQ. V lost 4 bases to trimming and J lost 4 bases; unmatched junction nucleotides: 7. The CDR3 totals 14 residues. CDR3: CASSTRDSLETQYF. CDR3 DNA: TGCGCCAGCAGCACTCGGGACAGTCTAGAGACCCAGTACTTC.

The DNA of the CDR3 is TGTGCCAGCAGCTTAATTCCGTACGGCGCAGCGACCTATGGCTACACCTTC. Protein sequence: CASSLIPYGAATYGYTF. V is TRBV7-8 and J is TRBJ1-2; unclear D gene. Germline V CDR1 and CDR2: SGHVS, FQNEAQ. The V gene lost 2 bases and the J gene lost 4 bases, with 20 bases spanning the gap. The CDR3 covers 17 residues.

The chain is built from TRBV6-1 and TRBJ1-5, with no clear D. The V end was cut by 3 bases, the J end by 1 base, with 13 bases between. CDR3 size: 16 residues. The germline V gene encodes CDR1 MNHNS and CDR2 SASEGT. CDR3 bases: TGTGCCAGCAGTGACGATGGGCACCTAAGCAATCAGCCCCAGCATTTT. It encodes CASSDDGHLSNQPQHF.

The chain combines TRBV28 with TRBJ2-1; TRBD1 might be the D (8 bases). The germline V gene has CDR1 MDHEN and CDR2 SYDVKM. The CDR3 sequence is 15 residues long. Trimming left V 3 bases short and J 2 bases short, with 11 bases between. The CDR3 is CASSFTGGAYNEQFF. In DNA form, the CDR3 reads TGTGCCAGCAGTTTCACAGGGGGGGCCTACAATGAGCAGTTCTTC.

The chain links TRBV28 to TRBJ2-7, with D tentatively TRBD1 (6 bases). CDR3 size: 12 residues. Germline-derived CDR1 and CDR2 are MDHEN and SYDVKM. V lost 5 bases to trimming and J lost 4 bases, with 9 bases between them. CDR3 amino acids: CASSTQGYEQYV. CDR3 bases: TGTGCCAGCAGTACACAGGGTTACGAGCAGTACGTC.

V and J are TRBV5-5 and TRBJ1-1; D is perhaps TRBD1 (6 bases). With 3 bases removed from V and 1 base from J, the gap between germline ends came to 7 bases. Per the germline V gene, CDR1 is SGHKS and CDR2 is YYEKEE (reference sequence). There are 13 residues in the CDR3. CDR3 protein: CASSWDTNTEAFF. The CDR3 DNA reads as TGTGCCAGCAGCTGGGACACGAACACTGAAGCTTTCTTT.

This sequence joins TRBV14 and TRBJ2-1; D tentatively fits TRBD1 or TRBD2 (5 bases each). The CDR3 is 15 residues long. Germline V lookup: CDR1 SGHDN, CDR2 FVKESK. The V end was cut by 4 bases, the J end by 5 bases, with 15 bases between. DNA for the CDR3: TGTGCCAGCAGCCGGGACCGGCTGGGGAACAATGAGCAGTTCTTC. The encoded protein is CASSRDRLGNNEQFF.

The V call is TRBV7-8, the J call TRBJ2-1; D perhaps matches TRBD2 (5 bases). The CDR3 spans 17 residues. Trimming took 0 bases from V and 6 from J, leaving 18 bases between them. CDR1 is SGHVS, CDR2 FQNEAQ, per germline. The DNA for the CDR3 is TGTGCCAGCAGCTTAGCGCTCCTAGCTTGGCAACCCAATGAGCAGTTCTTC. Its protein is CASSLALLAWQPNEQFF.